Listed here is a single T cell receptor beta chain. Its antigen is currently not known. There are no base qualities to consult, and no much larger clone falls within one base. Trimming takes 0 bases from V and 5 bases from J, and the germline ends sit 22 bases apart. From a lookup of the germline V gene, CDR1 and CDR2 are SQVTM and ANQGSEA. CDR3 length: 17 amino acids, cysteine to phenylalanine. Only the CDR3 portion is preserved as DNA: 51 bases, with reading frame beginning at the first base. Donors were healthy HIV-negative adults with no recently reported acute infections or vaccinations. Only Caucasian adults living in Nashville, Tennessee, USA were represented among the donors. CD4+ T cells were enriched through magnetic negative selection, after which naive cells were positively selected on CD45RA and the remaining negative fraction served as the memory subset. Blood was collected by leukapheresis, and PBMCs were isolated by Ficoll-Histopaque density gradient centrifugation and then cryopreserved in liquid nitrogen vapor phase. Purity and quantity of every magnetically sorted T cell population were checked by analytical flow cytometry. Genomic DNA was isolated from each sorted fraction and quantified by UV absorbance on a Nanodrop 2000c.

Using the deep immunoSEQ assay, TCR CDR3 regions were amplified from genomic DNA by multiplex PCR. Extracted genomic DNA from each cell subset was distributed evenly across all wells of several immunoSEQ 96-well plates, and each plate was treated as a replicate. For sorted subsets, roughly 200 ng of genomic DNA, equivalent to 30,000 or so T cell genomes, went into each replicate PCR. Purified libraries were quantified with a Qubit 3.0 fluorometer, sized on a Bioanalyzer 2100, and re-quantified with the KAPA Library Quantification kit. Every immunoSEQ 96-well plate was sequenced on a dedicated single-read 150-cycle Illumina NextSeq 550 flow cell. The authors' analysis ran thus. Because the immunoSEQ output held only junctional sequences and lacked quality scores, the filtering could not match the filtering applied to full-length reads. Sequences were annotated with PyIR, a Python wrapper for IgBLAST v1.9, using IMGT germline references to assign V/J genes and CDR3. Reads were filtered out if the reads had weak V/J assignments (E-value above 1e-6), no CDR3, stop codons, out-of-frame junctions, or ambiguous translated residues. V3J clonotypes were defined by identical inferred V gene, J gene, and CDR3 amino acid sequence. Percentage overlap between repertoires was computed as shared unique clonotypes divided by the size of the smaller repertoire. Three approaches were used to assess repertoire richness: RTK rarefaction, the Chao1 estimator, and Recon v2.1 estimates of unobserved clonotypes. Generation probabilities for all TCRbeta clonotypes obtained by the gDNA method from a few donors were computed using OLGA. TCRdb stores this immuneACCESS table with in-frame sequences only. Part of the clones is absent; in the studies checked, under half of the shortfall reflects unresolved V genes, and no reason is known for the rest. V and J calls plus clone size are reproduced from that table; the DNA served to infer D and trimming. The sample data list around 1.4 million clones, and roughly 98.5% of these were observed just once. The ten largest clones take up around 0.38% of the sample.

This specimen comes from a study of shared clonotypes between healthy human individuals (TCRdb year 2020). About the full investigation: A couple of women and a few men aged 18 to 49 years were included in the cohort. For each donor, CD4 naive and CD4 memory were each run on three plates, CD8 naive on two plates, and CD8 memory on one plate. To estimate repertoire size and how much clonotype sharing occurs between individuals, the study deeply sequenced the blood TCR repertoires of about five healthy adults. To increase sequencing depth and limit assay-specific biases, TCR repertoire library preparation and sequencing were carried out by different laboratories using diverse techniques. Per donor, leukapheresis produced somewhere between about 0.94 and 8.9 billion PBMCs.

The investigation overall reported the following: Naive subsets generally had larger estimated clonotype richness than memory subsets did. Pairwise subsampling led to the expectation that sequencing depth would affect the degree of clonotype sharing among donors. Rarefaction of sorted-subset datasets indicated incomplete sequencing despite the large sequencing depth. The genetic and exposure-history diversity represented was limited by the small number of donors. Sampling was restricted to blood, and TCR repertoires in tissues likely differ from the TCR repertoires found in blood. Sharing across a few donors was observed for roughly 5.4% of naive CD4, 3% to 3.5% of naive CD8, 2% to 2.5% of memory CD4, and around 0.44% of memory CD8 clonotypes. Compared with non-shared clonotypes, clonotypes shared by all four sorted-subset donors had higher generation probabilities.

The sequencing sample was made of naive CD4+ T cells sorted from blood. According to the study, the label for this sample's cell subset or site signals: CD45RA+ positively selected. This receptor was obtained from a man aged 25-40 years in good health. Recombination connected TRBV29-1 to TRBJ2-5; the D gene is perhaps TRBD2, on 5 matching bases. The CDR3 has the sequence CSVEERLALITEETQYF. The DNA sequence reads TGCAGCGTTGAAGAACGTCTAGCCCTCATCACAGAGGAGACCCAGTACTTC.